This T cell receptor (beta chain) stems from a study of cytomegalovirus exposure and HLA in healthy donors. Primers for the PCR totalled 60 Vbeta and 13 Jbeta. Only in-frame clones appear in the TCRdb table, and some are missing; sequencing was by immunoSEQ multiplex PCR. The sample comprises about 37,000 clones, approximately 80% of which are singletons, and approximately 9.4% rests with the top ten. With V trimmed by 0 bases and J by 3 bases, 8 bases remained unmatched. The CDR3 sequence is 16 residues long. Per the germline V gene, CDR1 is SGDLS and CDR2 is YYNGEE. The source of this sequence is a woman in her forties in good health and CMV-seronegative. V gene TRBV9 combines with J gene TRBJ2-5; 7 nucleotides line up with TRBD1. The sequencing input was PBMCs. The CDR3 nucleotides read TGTGCCAGCAGCGTAGGATTTTGGGGGACAGAAGAGACCCAGTACTTC. Residues: CASSVGFWGTEETQYF.